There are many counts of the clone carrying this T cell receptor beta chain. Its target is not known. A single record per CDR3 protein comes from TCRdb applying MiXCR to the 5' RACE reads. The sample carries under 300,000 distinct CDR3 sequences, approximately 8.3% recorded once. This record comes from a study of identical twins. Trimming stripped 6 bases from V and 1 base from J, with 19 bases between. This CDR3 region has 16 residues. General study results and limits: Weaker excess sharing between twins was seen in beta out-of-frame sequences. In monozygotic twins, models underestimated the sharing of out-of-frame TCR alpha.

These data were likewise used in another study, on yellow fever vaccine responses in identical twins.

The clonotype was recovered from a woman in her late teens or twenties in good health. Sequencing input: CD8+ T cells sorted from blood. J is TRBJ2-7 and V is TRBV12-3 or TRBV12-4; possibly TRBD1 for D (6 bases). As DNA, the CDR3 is TGTGCCAGCAGCCCCGCCGTCGGGACACTATCCTACGAGCAGTACTTC. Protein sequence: CASSPAVGTLSYEQYF.